This T cell receptor (beta chain) was recovered during a study of blood T cell repertoires in COVID-19. Study information: Sample material is recorded as cDNA or gDNA derived from T cells, B-cell-depleted T cells, or PBMCs.

CDR3 length: 15 residues. The V gene lost 7 bases and the J gene lost 10 bases, with 28 bases spanning the gap. Germline CDR1 reads SQVTM; CDR2 reads ANQGSEA. As handled by the study authors: From reference gene primer amplification, estimates of nucleated cell counts were derived. Produced via immunoSEQ multiplex PCR; TCRdb's table is partial and in-frame only. V, J and clone size reflect that table, while D and trimming were determined from the DNA. The sample includes around 94,000 clones, more than 75% of them seen just once. The receptor's source is a man aged 55 to 69 with active or convalescent COVID-19. The sample was peripheral blood. The chain couples TRBV29-1 to TRBJ1-1, with D tentatively TRBD1 (6 bases). CDR3 DNA sequence: TGCAGCGCTCAAACAGGGAGGGATGCCCGAGGGCGAGCTTTCTTT. Its protein product is CSAQTGRDARGRAFF.